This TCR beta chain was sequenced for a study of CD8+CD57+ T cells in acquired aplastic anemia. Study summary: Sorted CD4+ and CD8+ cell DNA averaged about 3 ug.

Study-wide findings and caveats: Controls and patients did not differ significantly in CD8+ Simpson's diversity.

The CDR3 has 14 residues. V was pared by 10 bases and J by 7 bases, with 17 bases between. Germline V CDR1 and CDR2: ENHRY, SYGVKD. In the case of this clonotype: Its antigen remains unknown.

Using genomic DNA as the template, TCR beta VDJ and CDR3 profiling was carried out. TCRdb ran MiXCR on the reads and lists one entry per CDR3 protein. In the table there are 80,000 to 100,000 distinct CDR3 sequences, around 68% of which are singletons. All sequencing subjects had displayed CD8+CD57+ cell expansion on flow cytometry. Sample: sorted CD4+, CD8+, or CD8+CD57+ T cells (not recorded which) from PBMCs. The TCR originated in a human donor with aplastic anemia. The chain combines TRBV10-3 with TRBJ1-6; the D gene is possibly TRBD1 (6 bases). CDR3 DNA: TGTGCCACTTGTCGACAGGTGCCCAATTCACCCCTCCACTTT. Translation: CATCRQVPNSPLHF.